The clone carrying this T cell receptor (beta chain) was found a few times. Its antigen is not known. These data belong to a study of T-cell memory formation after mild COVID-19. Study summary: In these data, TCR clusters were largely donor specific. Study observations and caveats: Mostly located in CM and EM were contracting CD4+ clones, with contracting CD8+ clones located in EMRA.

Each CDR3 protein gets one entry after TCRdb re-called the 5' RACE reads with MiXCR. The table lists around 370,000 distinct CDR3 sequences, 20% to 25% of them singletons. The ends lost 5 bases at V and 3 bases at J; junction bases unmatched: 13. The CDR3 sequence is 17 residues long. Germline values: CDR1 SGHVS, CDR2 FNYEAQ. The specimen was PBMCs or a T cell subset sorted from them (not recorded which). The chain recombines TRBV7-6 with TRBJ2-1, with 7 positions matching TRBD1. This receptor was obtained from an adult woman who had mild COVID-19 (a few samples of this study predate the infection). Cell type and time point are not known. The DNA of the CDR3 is TGTGCCAGCAGCCCGTACGCGACAGGGTCGGGCTACAATGAGCAGTTCTTC. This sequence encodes CASSPYATGSGYNEQFF.